Here is one T cell receptor (beta chain) with its context. The data stem from a study of cytomegalovirus exposure and HLA in healthy donors. This CDR3 comprises 17 residues. Germline-derived CDR1 and CDR2 are SGHNT and YYREEE (reference sequence). Trimming at V came to 5 bases and at J to 0 bases, leaving 3 bases not matched to a gene. Primers: 60 Vbeta forward and 13 Jbeta reverse. Repertoires were generated with immunoSEQ multiplex PCR, while TCRdb's copy carries only in-frame clones and drops some. The sample includes some 140,000 clones, around 77% of them seen just once. The sample consisted of PBMCs. J is TRBJ2-2 and V is TRBV5-4, with TRBD2 matching over 14 bases. The TCR originated in a man between 50 and 59 years old in good health and CMV-seronegative. CDR3 sequence (DNA): TGTGCCAGCAGTCCGGGACTAGCGGGAGCGAACACCGGGGAGCTGTTTTTT. This translates into CASSPGLAGANTGELFF.